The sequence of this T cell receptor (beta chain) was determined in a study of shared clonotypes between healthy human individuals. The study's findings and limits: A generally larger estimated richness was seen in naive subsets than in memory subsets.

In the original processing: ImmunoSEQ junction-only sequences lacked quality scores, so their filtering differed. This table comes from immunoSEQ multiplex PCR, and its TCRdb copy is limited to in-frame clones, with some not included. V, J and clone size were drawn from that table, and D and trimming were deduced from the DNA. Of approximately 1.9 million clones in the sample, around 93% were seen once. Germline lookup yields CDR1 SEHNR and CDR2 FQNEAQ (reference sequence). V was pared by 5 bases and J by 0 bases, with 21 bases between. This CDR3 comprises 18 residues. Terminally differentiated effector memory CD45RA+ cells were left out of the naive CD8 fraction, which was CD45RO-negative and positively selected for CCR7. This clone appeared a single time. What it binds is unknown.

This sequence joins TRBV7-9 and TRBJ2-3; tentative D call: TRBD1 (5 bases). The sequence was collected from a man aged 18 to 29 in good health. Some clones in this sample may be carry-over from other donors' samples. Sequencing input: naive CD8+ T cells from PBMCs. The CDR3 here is CASSPKNPGLSSTDTQYF. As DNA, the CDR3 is TGTGCCAGCAGCCCAAAAAACCCAGGGCTCTCTAGCACAGATACGCAGTATTTT.